This TCR beta chain was profiled in a study of T-cell memory formation after mild COVID-19. Study-wide results and limits: Mainly CM and EM harbored the contracting CD4+ clones; mainly EMRA harbored the CD8+ ones. Contracting clones, day 15 to 85, had balanced CD4/CD8, and later expanders favored CD4+. Prior to infection, memory already included some responding clones, suggesting cross-reactive memory joined.

V shed 3 bases, J shed 2 bases, and the junction held 6 bases outside the gene matches. The CDR3 runs 15 residues. Germline V gives CDR1 SGHRS, CDR2 YFSETQ. Using constant-segment primers, 5'RACE produced TCR alpha and TCR beta cDNA libraries carrying sample barcodes and UMIs. Using its own MiXCR run on the 5' RACE reads, TCRdb lists one record per CDR3 protein. The repertoire includes 400,000 to 550,000 distinct CDR3 sequences, around 25% of them detected once, and roughly an eighth sits in the top ten. Concerning this clonotype: Antigen unknown.

This chain connects TRBV5-1 to TRBJ2-7, with 9 positions matching TRBD1. The sample taken for sequencing was PBMCs or a T cell subset sorted from them (not recorded which). This sequence originates from an adult woman who had mild COVID-19 (a few samples of this study predate the infection). Cell type and time point are not known. The CDR3 region has the DNA TGCGCCAGCAGCTCCGCCACAGGGGGCCCCTACGAGCAGTACTTC. This encodes CASSSATGGPYEQYF.